The clone carrying this T cell receptor beta chain showed up just a few times. These data come from a study of cytomegalovirus exposure and HLA in healthy donors. Per the germline V gene, CDR1 is SGHDT and CDR2 is YYEEEE. This CDR3 comprises 13 residues. Trimming shortened V by 5 bases and J by 3 bases, and 12 bases separated the two germline ends. Researchers ran the PCR with 60 Vbeta and 13 Jbeta primers. Method: immunoSEQ multiplex PCR; TCRdb's copy keeps in-frame clones and lacks some. Of 90,000 to 110,000 clones in the sample, roughly 70% were seen once. This receptor was obtained from a man in his forties or fifties in good health and CMV-seronegative. Sequences were obtained from PBMCs. The gene calls are TRBV5-6 and TRBJ2-7, with D unresolved. This chain's CDR3 is CASSRNQDYEQYF. In DNA, the CDR3 is TGTGCCAGCAGTCGTAACCAGGACTACGAGCAGTACTTC.